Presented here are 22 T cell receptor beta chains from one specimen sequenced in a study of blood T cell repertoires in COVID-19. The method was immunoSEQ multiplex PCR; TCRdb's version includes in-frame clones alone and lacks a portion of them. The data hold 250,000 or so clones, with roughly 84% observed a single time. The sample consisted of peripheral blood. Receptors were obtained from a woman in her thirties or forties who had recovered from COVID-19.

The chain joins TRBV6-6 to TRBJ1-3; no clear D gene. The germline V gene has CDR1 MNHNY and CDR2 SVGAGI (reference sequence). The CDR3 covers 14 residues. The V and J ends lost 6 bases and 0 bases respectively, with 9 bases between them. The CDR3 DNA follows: TGTGCCAGCAGGCCACAGCTCTCTGGAAACACCATATATTTT. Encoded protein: CASRPQLSGNTIYF.

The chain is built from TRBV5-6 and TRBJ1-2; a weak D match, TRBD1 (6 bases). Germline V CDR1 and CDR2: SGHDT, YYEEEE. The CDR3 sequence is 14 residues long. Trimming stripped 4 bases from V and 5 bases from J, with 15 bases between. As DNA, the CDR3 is TGTGCCAGCAGCCCCGGGGGGGGCTTGTATGGCTACACCTTC. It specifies CASSPGGGLYGYTF.

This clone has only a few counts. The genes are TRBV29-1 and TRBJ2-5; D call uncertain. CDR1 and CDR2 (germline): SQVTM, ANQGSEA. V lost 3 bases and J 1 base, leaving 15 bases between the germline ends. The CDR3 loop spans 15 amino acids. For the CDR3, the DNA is TGCAGCGTTGACCGAGCTTCCCCCCTCCAAGAGACCCAGTACTTC. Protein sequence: CSVDRASPLQETQYF.

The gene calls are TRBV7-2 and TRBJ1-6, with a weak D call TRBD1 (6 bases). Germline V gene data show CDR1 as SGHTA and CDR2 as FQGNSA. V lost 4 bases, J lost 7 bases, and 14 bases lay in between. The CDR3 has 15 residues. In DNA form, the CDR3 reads TGTGCCAGCAGCTCCCCTGTGGGGGCGAATTCACCCCTCCACTTT. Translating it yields CASSSPVGANSPLHF.

For the CDR3, the DNA is TGTGCCAGCAGCTTGGGGACATTAGGAAACACCATATATTTT. Translation gives CASSLGTLGNTIYF. The V and J genes are TRBV5-6 and TRBJ1-3, with a possible D match to TRBD1 (5 bases). This CDR3 has 14 residues. Trimming stripped 0 bases from V and 4 bases from J, with 8 bases between. Germline loops: CDR1 SGHDT, CDR2 YYEEEE.

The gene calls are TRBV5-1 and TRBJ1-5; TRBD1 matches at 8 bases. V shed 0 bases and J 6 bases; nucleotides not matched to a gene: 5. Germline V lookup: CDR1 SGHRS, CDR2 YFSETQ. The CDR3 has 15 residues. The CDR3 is CASSLVGDRTQPQHF. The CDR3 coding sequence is TGCGCCAGCAGCTTGGTGGGGGACAGGACTCAGCCCCAGCATTTT.

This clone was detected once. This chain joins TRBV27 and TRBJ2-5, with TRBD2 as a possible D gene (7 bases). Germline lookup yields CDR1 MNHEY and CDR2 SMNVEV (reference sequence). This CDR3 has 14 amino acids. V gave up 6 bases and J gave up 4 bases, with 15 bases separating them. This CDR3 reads CASRLGGAGETQYF. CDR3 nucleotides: TGTGCCAGCAGGTTGGGGGGGGCGGGAGAGACCCAGTACTTC.

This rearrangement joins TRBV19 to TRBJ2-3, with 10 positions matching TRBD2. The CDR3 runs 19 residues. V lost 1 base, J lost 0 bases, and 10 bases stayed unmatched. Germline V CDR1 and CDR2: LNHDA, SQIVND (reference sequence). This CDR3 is CASSIGLLAGVRSTDTQYF. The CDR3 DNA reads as TGTGCCAGTAGTATAGGACTGCTAGCGGGGGTCAGGAGCACAGATACGCAGTATTTT.

This chain's CDR3 is CASSYGTGYSNQPQHF. The CDR3 DNA sequence: TGTGCCAGCAGTTACGGGACAGGGTATAGCAATCAGCCCCAGCATTTT. The chain employs TRBV6-5 and TRBJ1-5; 9 bases are a match to TRBD1. Unmatched junction bases numbered 2, after V lost 2 bases and J lost 0 bases. This CDR3 comprises 16 residues. Germline V gives CDR1 MNHEY, CDR2 SVGAGI.

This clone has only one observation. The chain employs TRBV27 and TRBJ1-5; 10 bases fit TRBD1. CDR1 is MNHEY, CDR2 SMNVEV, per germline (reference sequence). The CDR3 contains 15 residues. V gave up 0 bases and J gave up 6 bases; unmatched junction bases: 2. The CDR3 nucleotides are TGTGCCAGCAGTTTATCGAGGACAGGGGGTCAGCCCCAGCATTTT. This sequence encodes CASSLSRTGGQPQHF.

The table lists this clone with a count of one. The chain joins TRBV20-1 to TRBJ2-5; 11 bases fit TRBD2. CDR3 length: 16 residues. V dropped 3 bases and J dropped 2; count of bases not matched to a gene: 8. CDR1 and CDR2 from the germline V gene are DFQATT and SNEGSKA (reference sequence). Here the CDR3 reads CSASPLLAGEQETQYF. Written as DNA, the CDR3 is TGCAGTGCTAGTCCCTTACTAGCGGGGGAGCAAGAGACCCAGTACTTC.

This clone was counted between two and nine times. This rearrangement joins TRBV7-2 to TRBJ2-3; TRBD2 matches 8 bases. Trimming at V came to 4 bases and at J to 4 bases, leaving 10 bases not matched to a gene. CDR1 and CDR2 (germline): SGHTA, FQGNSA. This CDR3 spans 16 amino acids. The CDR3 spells CASSWRSGGRADTQYF. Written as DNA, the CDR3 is TGTGCCAGCAGCTGGCGGTCGGGGGGGCGGGCAGATACGCAGTATTTT.

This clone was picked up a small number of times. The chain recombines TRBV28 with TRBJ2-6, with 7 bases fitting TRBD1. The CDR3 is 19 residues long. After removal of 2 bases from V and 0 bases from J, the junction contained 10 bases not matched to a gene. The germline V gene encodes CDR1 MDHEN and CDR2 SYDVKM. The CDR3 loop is CASSLRGWAGGSGANVLTF. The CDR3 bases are TGTGCCAGCAGTTTAAGAGGGTGGGCAGGGGGCTCTGGGGCCAACGTCCTGACTTTC.

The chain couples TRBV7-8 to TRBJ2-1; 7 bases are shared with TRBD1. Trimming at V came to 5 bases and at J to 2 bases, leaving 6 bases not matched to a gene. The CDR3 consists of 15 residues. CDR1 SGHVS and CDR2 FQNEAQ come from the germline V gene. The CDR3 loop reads CASSLWTGTYNEQFF. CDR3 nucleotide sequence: TGTGCCAGCAGCCTATGGACAGGCACCTACAATGAGCAGTTCTTC.

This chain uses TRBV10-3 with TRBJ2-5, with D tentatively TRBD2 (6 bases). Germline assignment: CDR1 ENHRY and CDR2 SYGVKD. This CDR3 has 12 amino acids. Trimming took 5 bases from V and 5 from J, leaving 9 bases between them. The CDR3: CAISSGQETQYF. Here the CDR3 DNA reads TGTGCCATCAGTAGCGGGCAGGAGACCCAGTACTTC.

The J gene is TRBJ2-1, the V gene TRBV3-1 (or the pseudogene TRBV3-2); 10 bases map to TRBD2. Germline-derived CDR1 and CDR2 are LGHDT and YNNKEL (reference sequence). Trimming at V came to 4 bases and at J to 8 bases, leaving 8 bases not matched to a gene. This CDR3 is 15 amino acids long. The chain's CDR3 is CASSPLAGAGDEQFF. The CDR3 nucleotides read TGTGCCAGCAGCCCCCTAGCGGGGGCAGGGGATGAGCAGTTCTTC.

The CDR3 bases are TGCAGTGCACAATATTCGTGGGGCTACACCTTC. Translated: CSAQYSWGYTF. This chain joins TRBV20-1 and TRBJ1-2, with unresolved D. This CDR3 is 11 amino acids long. Per germline, CDR1 DFQATT and CDR2 SNEGSKA (reference sequence). Trimming left V 6 bases short and J 8 bases short, with 13 bases between.

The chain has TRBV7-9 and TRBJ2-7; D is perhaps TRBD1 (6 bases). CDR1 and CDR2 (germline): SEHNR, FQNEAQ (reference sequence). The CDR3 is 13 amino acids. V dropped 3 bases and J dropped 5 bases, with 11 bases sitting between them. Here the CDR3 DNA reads TGTGCCAGCAGCTTCTACAGGGCCCACGAGCAGTACTTC. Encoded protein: CASSFYRAHEQYF.

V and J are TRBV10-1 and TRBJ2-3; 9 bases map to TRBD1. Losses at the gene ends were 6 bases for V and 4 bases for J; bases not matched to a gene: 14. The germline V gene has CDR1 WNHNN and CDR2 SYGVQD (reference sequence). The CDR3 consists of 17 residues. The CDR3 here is CASRYIDRGSKADTQYF. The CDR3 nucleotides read TGCGCCAGCAGATATATAGACAGGGGGAGCAAGGCAGATACGCAGTATTTT.

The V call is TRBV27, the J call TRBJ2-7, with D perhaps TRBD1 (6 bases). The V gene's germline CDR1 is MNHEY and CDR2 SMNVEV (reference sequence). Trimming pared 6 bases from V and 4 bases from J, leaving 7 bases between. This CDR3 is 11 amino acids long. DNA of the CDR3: TGTGCCAGCAGCGACAGGTACGAGCAGTACTTC. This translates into CASSDRYEQYF.

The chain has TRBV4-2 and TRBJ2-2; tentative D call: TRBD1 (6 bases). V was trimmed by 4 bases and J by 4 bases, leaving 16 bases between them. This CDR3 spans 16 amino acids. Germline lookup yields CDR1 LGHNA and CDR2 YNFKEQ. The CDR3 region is CASSPETGEITGELFF. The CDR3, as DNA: TGTGCCAGCAGCCCCGAGACAGGAGAAATCACCGGGGAGCTGTTTTTT.

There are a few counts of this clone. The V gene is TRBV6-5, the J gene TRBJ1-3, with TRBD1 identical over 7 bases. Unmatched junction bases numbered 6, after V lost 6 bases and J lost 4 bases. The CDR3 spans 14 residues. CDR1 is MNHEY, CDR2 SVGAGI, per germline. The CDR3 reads CASSIQGDGNTIYF. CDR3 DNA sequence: TGTGCCAGCAGCATCCAGGGGGACGGAAACACCATATATTTT.